The 7 T cell receptor beta chains in this list originate from one sample, sequenced in a study of T cell changes during pregnancy in multiple sclerosis. Generated by immunoSEQ multiplex PCR, the TCRdb table keeps only in-frame clones and is missing some. The data hold some 14,000 clones, with roughly 84% observed a single time. The material was CD8+ T cells from peripheral blood mononuclear cells, obtained after pregnancy. These receptors all come from a female donor in good health, enrolled as a control in a pregnancy study.

The chain employs TRBV27 and TRBJ2-2, with TRBD1 as a possible D gene (6 bases). The V end was cut by 3 bases, the J end by 0 bases, with 8 bases between. This CDR3 is 15 amino acids long. Germline CDR1 MNHEY, CDR2 SMNVEV (reference sequence). The CDR3, as DNA: TGTGCCAGCAGTTTTAGGACAGCGAACACCGGGGAGCTGTTTTTT. This encodes CASSFRTANTGELFF.

This clone was seen a few times. V gene TRBV6-6 combines with J gene TRBJ1-1; D is ambiguous. Germline loops: CDR1 MNHNY, CDR2 SVGAGI (reference sequence). CDR3 length: 13 amino acids. V lost 8 bases to trimming and J lost 2 bases, with 12 bases between them. CDR3 nucleotides: TGTGCCAGCTTATACGTGGGCAACACTGAAGCTTTCTTT. Translation gives CASLYVGNTEAFF.

This clone was found a few times. J is TRBJ1-1 and V is TRBV4-1, with TRBD1 matching 10 bases. Germline V gives CDR1 MGHRA, CDR2 YSYEKL. Unmatched junction bases numbered 2, after V lost 4 bases and J lost 6 bases. This CDR3 comprises 13 residues. CDR3 bases: TGCGCCAGCAGCCGCGGACAGGGGGCTGAAGCTTTCTTT. This gives the protein CASSRGQGAEAFF.

The rearrangement uses TRBV5-8 and TRBJ1-5; unclear D gene. The germline V and J ends were trimmed by 4 bases and 0 bases, with 11 bases remaining between them. Germline V CDR1 and CDR2: SGHTS, YDEGEE. This CDR3 has 15 residues. The CDR3 coding sequence is TGTGCCAGCAGCCCCCAACTGCTTAGCAATCAGCCCCAGCATTTT. Translating it yields CASSPQLLSNQPQHF.

The CDR3 protein is CAWSGWDSGSSPLHF. The CDR3 coding sequence is TGTGCCTGGAGTGGGTGGGACAGTGGGAGTTCACCCCTCCACTTT. V usage is TRBV30 and J usage is TRBJ1-6; TRBD1 agrees at 7 bases. The junction had 9 bases not matched to a gene; V was cut back by 1 base and J by 9 bases. The CDR3 has 15 amino acids. CDR1 is GTSNPN and CDR2 is SVGIG in the germline V gene (reference sequence).

V and J are TRBV19 and TRBJ1-2; D remains unclear. The V end lost 6 bases, the J end lost 1 base, and 9 bases lay between the germline ends. The CDR3 is made up of 13 amino acids. From germline, CDR1 is LNHDA and CDR2 SQIVND (reference sequence). This CDR3 is CASRQANNYGYTF. As DNA, the CDR3 is TGTGCCAGTAGGCAGGCAAATAACTATGGCTACACCTTC.

In this sample, this clone is medium-sized (0.01 to 0.1%). Other DNA sequences of this sample code for an identical CDR3. The chain recombines TRBV6-1 with TRBJ2-5, with TRBD1 matching 9 bases. This CDR3 spans 15 amino acids. With V trimmed by 3 bases and J by 5 bases, 7 bases remained unmatched. Germline CDR1 is MNHNS and CDR2 is SASEGT. In nucleotides, the CDR3 is TGTGCCAGCAGTGAGATGGTAGGGACAGGGGAGACCCAGTACTTC. Protein sequence: CASSEMVGTGETQYF.